This entry describes one T cell receptor beta chain. Seattle cases were enrolled at active infection and followed longitudinally. This record comes from a study of blood T cell repertoires in COVID-19. Overall study context: Acute-phase and convalescent COVID-19 samples originated in the United States, Italy and Spain. The cDNA or gDNA used as material had been derived from T cells, B-cell-depleted T cells, or PBMCs.

CDR1 ENHRY and CDR2 SYGVKD come from the germline V gene. The CDR3 runs to 14 residues. V was pared by 6 bases and J by 4 bases, with 13 bases between. Authors' processing steps: From reference gene primer amplification, estimates of nucleated cell counts were derived. Some clones are missing from TCRdb's copy, which holds only in-frame ones; the method was immunoSEQ multiplex PCR. That table supplies the V and J calls and clone size; D and trimming were determined from the DNA. The data show tens of thousands of clones, 75% to 90% seen once. The receptor was isolated from a woman aged 60 to 75 with COVID-19, enrolled during active disease. The sample comprised peripheral blood. This rearrangement joins TRBV10-3 to TRBJ1-3; maybe TRBD1 (6 bases). Here the CDR3 DNA reads TGTGCCATCAGCTCAGGGGTTTCGGGAAACACCATATATTTT. Translating gives CAISSGVSGNTIYF.